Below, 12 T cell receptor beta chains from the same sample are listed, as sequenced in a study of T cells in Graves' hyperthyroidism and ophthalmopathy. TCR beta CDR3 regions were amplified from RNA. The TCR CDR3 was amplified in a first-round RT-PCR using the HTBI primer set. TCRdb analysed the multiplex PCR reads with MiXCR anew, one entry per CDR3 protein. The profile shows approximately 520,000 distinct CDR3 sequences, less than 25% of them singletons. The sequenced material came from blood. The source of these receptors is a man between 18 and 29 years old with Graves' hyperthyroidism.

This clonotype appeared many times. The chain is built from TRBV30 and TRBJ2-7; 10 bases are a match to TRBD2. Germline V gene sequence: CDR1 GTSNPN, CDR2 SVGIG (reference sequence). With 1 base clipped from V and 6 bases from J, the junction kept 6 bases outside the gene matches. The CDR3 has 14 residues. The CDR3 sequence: CAWSDSGGASEQYF. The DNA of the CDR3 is TGTGCCTGGAGTGACAGCGGGGGGGCTTCCGAGCAGTACTTC.

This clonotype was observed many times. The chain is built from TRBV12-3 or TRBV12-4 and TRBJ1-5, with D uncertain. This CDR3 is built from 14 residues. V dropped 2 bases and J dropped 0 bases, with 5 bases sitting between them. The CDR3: CASSLTDSNQPQHF. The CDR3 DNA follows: TGTGCCAGCAGTTTAACAGATAGCAATCAGCCCCAGCATTTT.

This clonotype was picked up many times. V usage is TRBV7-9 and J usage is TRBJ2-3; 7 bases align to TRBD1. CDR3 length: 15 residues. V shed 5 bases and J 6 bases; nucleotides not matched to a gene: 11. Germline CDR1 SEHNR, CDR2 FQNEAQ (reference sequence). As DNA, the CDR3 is TGTGCCAGCAGCCAAGGGACAGTCGAGGCCGATACGCAGTATTTT. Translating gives CASSQGTVEADTQYF.

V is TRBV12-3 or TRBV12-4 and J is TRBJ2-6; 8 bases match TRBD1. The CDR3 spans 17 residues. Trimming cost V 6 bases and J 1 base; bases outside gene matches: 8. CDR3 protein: CASSLWTGRSGANVLTF. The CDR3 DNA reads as TGTGCCAGCAGCTTGTGGACAGGGCGGTCTGGGGCCAACGTCCTGACTTTC.

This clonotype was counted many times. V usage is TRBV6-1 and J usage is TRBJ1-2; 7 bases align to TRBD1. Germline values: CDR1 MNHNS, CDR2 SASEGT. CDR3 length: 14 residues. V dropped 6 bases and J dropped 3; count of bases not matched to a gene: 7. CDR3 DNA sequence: TGTGCCAGCAGCGAGGACAGGTGGGACTATGGCTACACCTTC. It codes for CASSEDRWDYGYTF.

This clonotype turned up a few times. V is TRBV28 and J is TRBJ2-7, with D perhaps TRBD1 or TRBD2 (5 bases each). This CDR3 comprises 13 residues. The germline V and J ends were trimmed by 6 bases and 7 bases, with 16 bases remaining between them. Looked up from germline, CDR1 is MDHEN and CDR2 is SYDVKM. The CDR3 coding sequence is TGTGCCAGCAGACTCGGGACCGTGAGTGAGCAGTACTTC. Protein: CASRLGTVSEQYF.

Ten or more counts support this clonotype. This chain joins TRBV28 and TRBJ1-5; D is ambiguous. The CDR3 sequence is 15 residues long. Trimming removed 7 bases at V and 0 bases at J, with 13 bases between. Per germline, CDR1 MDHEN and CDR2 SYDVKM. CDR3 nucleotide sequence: TGTGCCAGCACTCGAAAGACTTATAGCAATCAGCCCCAGCATTTT. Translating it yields CASTRKTYSNQPQHF.

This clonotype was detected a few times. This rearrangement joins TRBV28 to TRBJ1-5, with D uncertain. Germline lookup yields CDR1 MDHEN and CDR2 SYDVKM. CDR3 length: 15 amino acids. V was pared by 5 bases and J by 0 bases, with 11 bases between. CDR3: CASSPGYDSNQPQHF. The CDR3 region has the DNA TGTGCCAGCAGTCCAGGATATGATAGCAATCAGCCCCAGCATTTT.

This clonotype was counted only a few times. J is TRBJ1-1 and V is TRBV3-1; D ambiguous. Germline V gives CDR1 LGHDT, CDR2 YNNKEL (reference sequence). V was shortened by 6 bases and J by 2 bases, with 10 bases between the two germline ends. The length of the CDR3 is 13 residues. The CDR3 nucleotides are TGTGCCAGCAGACTAAAGATAAACACTGAAGCTTTCTTT. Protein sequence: CASRLKINTEAFF. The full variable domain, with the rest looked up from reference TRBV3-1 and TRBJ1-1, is DTAVSQTPKYLVTQMGNDKSIKCEQNLGHDTMYWYKQDSKKFLKIMFSYNNKELIINETVPNRFSPKSPDKAHLNLHINSLELGDSAVYFCASRLKINTEAFFGQGTRLTVV.

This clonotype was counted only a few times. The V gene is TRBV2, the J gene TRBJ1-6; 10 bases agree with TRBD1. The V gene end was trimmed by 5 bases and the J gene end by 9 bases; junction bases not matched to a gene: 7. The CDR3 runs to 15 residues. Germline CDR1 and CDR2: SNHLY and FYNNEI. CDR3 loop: CASSFSTGGTSPLHF. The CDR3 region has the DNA TGTGCCAGCAGTTTTTCGACAGGGGGCACTTCACCCCTCCACTTT.

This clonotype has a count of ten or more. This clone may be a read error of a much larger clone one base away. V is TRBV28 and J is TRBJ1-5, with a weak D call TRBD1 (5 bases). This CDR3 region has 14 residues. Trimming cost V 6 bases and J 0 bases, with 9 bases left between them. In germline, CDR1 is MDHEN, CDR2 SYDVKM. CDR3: CASRRDHSNQPQHF. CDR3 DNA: TGTGCCAGCAGGAGGGACCATAGCAATCAGCCCCAGCATTTT.

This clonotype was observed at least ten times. CDR3 nucleotides: TGTGCCAGCAGCCCTCCCACAAGGGGTAAGGGTCAGCCCCAGCATTTT. Amino acid sequence: CASSPPTRGKGQPQHF. This chain connects TRBV6-1 to TRBJ1-5; weak D call: TRBD1 (5 bases). V gave up 6 bases and J gave up 6 bases, with 21 bases separating them. Germline V gene data show CDR1 as MNHNS and CDR2 as SASEGT. CDR3 length: 16 residues.